Detailed here is one T cell receptor (beta chain). The antigen is not known. The data derive from a study of CD8+CD57+ T cells in acquired aplastic anemia. CDR3 and TCR beta VDJ profiling relied on genomic DNA as the template. TCRdb analysed the reads with MiXCR anew, one entry per CDR3 protein. The sample consists of about 160,000 distinct CDR3 sequences, approximately 44% of them appearing once. V lost 4 bases, J lost 5 bases, and 4 bases stayed unmatched. The germline CDR1 and CDR2 sequences are SGHRS and YFSETQ. This CDR3 is 16 amino acids long. Study findings and constraints: In CD8+ cells, Simpson's diversity showed no significant difference between patients and controls.

V gene TRBV5-1 combines with J gene TRBJ1-6; 12 bases are a match to TRBD1. Source material: sorted CD4+, CD8+, or CD8+CD57+ T cells (not recorded which) from PBMCs. The sequence was obtained from a human donor in good health. CDR3 coding DNA: TGCGCCAGCAGCCAGGGACAGGGGGCCGATAATTCACCCCTCCACTTT. Amino acids: CASSQGQGADNSPLHF.